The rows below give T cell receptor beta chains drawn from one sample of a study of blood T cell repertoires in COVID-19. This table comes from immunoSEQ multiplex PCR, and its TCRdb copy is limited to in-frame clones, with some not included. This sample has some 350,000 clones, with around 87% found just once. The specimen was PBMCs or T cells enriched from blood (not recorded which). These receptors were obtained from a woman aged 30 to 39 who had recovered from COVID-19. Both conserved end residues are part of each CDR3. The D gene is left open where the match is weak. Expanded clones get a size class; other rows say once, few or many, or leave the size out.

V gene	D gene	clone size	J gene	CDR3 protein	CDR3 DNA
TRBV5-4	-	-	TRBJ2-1	CASSTGGPYNEQFF	TGTGCCAGCAGCACCGGGGGGCCCTACAATGAGCAGTTCTTC
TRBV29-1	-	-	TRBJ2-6	CSVEPRGGANVLTF	TGCAGCGTCGAGCCCCGGGGTGGGGCCAACGTCCTGACTTTC
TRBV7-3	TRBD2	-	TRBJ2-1	CASSLYSGGTLYNEQFF	TGTGCCAGCAGCCTTTATTCGGGGGGGACGCTTTATAATGAGCAGTTCTTC
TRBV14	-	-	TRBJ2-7	CASSLEVRGQYEQYF	TGTGCCAGCAGCCTAGAGGTTCGGGGACAATACGAGCAGTACTTC
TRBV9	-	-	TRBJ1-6	CASSESLRGASPLHF	TGTGCCAGCAGCGAAAGTCTTCGAGGTGCCTCACCCCTCCACTTT
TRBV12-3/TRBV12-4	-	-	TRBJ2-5	CASSFSLADSYF	TGTGCCAGCAGCTTTTCGTTAGCGGATTCATACTTC
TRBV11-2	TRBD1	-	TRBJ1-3	CASRGQRRSGNTIYF	TGTGCCAGCAGGGGACAGCGGCGGTCTGGAAACACCATATATTTT
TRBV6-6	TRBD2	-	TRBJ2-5	CASSPNRGGVETQYF	TGTGCCAGCAGTCCAAACCGCGGGGGGGTAGAGACCCAGTACTTC
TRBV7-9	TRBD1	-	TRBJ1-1	CASSLVTGANTEAFF	TGTGCCAGCAGCTTAGTGACAGGGGCGAACACTGAAGCTTTCTTT
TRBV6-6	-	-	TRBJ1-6	CASAGNSPLHF	TGTGCCAGCGCGGGGAATTCACCCCTCCACTTT
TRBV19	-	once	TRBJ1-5	CASSTITGRNQPQHF	TGTGCCAGTAGTACCATCACAGGGAGAAATCAGCCCCAGCATTTT
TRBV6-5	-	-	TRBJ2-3	CASVRGNAQYF	TGTGCCAGCGTCCGGGGGAATGCGCAGTATTTT
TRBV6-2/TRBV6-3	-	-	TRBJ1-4	CASSYGTMNEKLFF	TGTGCCAGCAGTTACGGGACAATGAATGAAAAACTGTTTTTT
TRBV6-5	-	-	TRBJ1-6	CASSDSRAPLHF	TGTGCCAGCAGTGACTCCCGGGCACCCCTCCACTTT
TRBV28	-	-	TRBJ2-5	CASSFTLDPRMGRQETQYF	TGTGCCAGCAGTTTTACTTTGGATCCACGAATGGGGAGGCAAGAGACCCAGTACTTC
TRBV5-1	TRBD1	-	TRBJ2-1	CASSWGDREGVEQFF	TGCGCCAGCAGCTGGGGGGACAGGGAAGGGGTTGAGCAGTTCTTC
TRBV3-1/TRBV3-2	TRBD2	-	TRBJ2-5	CASSRSGGETQYF	TGTGCCAGCAGCCGTAGCGGGGGGGAGACCCAGTACTTC
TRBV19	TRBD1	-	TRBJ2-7	CASSMAGDSYEQYF	TGTGCCAGTAGTATGGCTGGGGACAGCTACGAGCAGTACTTC
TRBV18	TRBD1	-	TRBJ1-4	CASSPTGQGAATNEKLFF	TGTGCCAGCTCACCCACGGGACAGGGAGCGGCAACTAATGAAAAACTGTTTTTT
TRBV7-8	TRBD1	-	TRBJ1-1	CASSYQGARSGTEAFF	TGTGCCAGCTCCTATCAGGGGGCGCGAAGTGGAACTGAAGCTTTCTTT
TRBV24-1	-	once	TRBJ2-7	CATSDLYPGTYEQYF	TGTGCCACCAGTGATTTGTATCCGGGGACCTACGAGCAGTACTTC
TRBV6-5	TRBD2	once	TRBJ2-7	CASSYSISAGAYEQYF	TGTGCCAGCAGTTATTCGATTTCCGCGGGGGCCTACGAGCAGTACTTC
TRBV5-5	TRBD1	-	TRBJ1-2	CASSFGQGGDYGYTF	TGTGCCAGCAGCTTTGGACAGGGAGGAGATTATGGCTACACCTTC
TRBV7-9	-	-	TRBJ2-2	CASSLRVGELFF	TGTGCCAGCAGCTTACGGGTCGGGGAGCTGTTTTTT
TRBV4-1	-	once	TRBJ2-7	CASSQAPLLLYYEQYF	TGCGCCAGCAGCCAAGCCCCACTGCTCCTGTACTACGAGCAGTACTTC
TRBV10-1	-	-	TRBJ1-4	CASITQGNEKLFF	TGCGCCAGCATTACACAGGGAAATGAAAAACTGTTTTTT
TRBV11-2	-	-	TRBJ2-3	CASSLLLRADTQYF	TGTGCCAGCAGCTTACTTCTGAGGGCAGATACGCAGTATTTT
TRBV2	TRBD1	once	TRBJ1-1	CASSNRGGTEAFF	TGTGCCAGCAGTAACAGGGGGGGCACTGAAGCTTTCTTT
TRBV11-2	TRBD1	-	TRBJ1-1	CASSSGTAEAFF	TGTGCCAGCAGCAGTGGGACAGCTGAAGCTTTCTTT
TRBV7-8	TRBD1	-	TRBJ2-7	CASSLYPDRGYEQYF	TGTGCCAGCAGCCTATACCCGGACAGGGGGTACGAGCAGTACTTC
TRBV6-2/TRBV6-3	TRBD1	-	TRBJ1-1	CASSSGQGSTEAFF	TGTGCCAGCAGCTCTGGACAGGGGAGCACTGAAGCTTTCTTT
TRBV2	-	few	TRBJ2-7	CASSAQDLLYEQYF	TGTGCCAGCAGTGCTCAGGACTTACTCTACGAGCAGTACTTC
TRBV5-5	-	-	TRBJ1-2	CASSPSGFDGYTF	TGTGCCAGCAGCCCCTCGGGTTTCGATGGCTACACCTTC
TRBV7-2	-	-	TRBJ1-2	CASSPQEGIYSYGYTF	TGTGCCAGCAGCCCTCAGGAGGGCATTTATTCCTATGGCTACACCTTC
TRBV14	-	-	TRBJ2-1	CASSQGTALGNEQFF	TGTGCCAGCAGCCAAGGGACAGCCTTAGGCAATGAGCAGTTCTTC
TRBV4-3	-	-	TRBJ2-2	CASRHTGTGELFF	TGCGCCAGCAGGCATACAGGGACCGGGGAGCTGTTTTTT
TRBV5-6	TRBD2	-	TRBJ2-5	CASSSGGYQETQYF	TGTGCCAGCAGCTCGGGGGGGTACCAAGAGACCCAGTACTTC
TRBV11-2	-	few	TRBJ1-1	CASSFFPVPEAFF	TGTGCCAGCAGTTTCTTCCCTGTCCCTGAAGCTTTCTTT
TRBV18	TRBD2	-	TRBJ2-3	CASSPGLNTDTQYF	TGTGCCAGCTCACCGGGACTAAACACAGATACGCAGTATTTT
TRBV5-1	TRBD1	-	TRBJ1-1	CASSLQTGRSMKAFF	TGCGCCAGCAGCTTACAGACAGGGAGGAGTATGAAAGCTTTCTTT